Listed here are 26 T cell receptor beta chains from one sample, sequenced in a study of shared clonotypes between healthy human individuals. Data came from immunoSEQ multiplex PCR; TCRdb stores just in-frame clones and leaves some out. Found here are around 550,000 clones, roughly 95% of them singletons; the top ten hold around 0.12%. CD45RO-negative, CCR7-selected cells formed the naive CD8 fraction, which excluded terminally differentiated effector memory CD45RA+ cells. Source material: naive CD8+ T cells sorted from blood. These receptors all come from a woman in her thirties in good health.

This chain links TRBV7-8 with TRBJ2-1; tentatively, D is TRBD2 (6 bases). Trimming took off 5 bases at V and 2 bases at J, with 13 bases between the two ends. The CDR3 has 15 residues. Germline CDR1 SGHVS, CDR2 FQNEAQ. The CDR3 DNA follows: TGTGCCAGCAGCGGAGGGACCGGCACCTACAATGAGCAGTTCTTC. Residues: CASSGGTGTYNEQFF. The variable domain in full, with the rest retrieved from reference TRBV7-8 and TRBJ2-1, is GAGVSQSPRYKVAKRGQDVALRCDPISGHVSLFWYQQALGQGPEFLTYFQNEAQLDKSGLPSDRFFAERPEGSVSTLKIQRTQQEDSAVYLCASSGGTGTYNEQFFGPGTRLTVL.

The rearrangement links TRBV27 to TRBJ1-5; no firm D call. Looked up from germline, CDR1 is MNHEY and CDR2 is SMNVEV (reference sequence). This CDR3 has 12 residues. The V gene lost 4 bases and the J gene lost 3 bases, with 4 bases spanning the gap. The CDR3 coding sequence is TGTGCCAGCAGTTCCCTCAATCAGCCCCAGCATTTT. Amino acid sequence: CASSSLNQPQHF.

V usage is TRBV27 and J usage is TRBJ2-7; TRBD2 matches at 11 bases. The V segment lost 6 bases and the J segment 2 bases; nucleotides outside the gene matches: 6. The CDR3 loop spans 15 amino acids. Germline V gene sequence: CDR1 MNHEY, CDR2 SMNVEV (reference sequence). The CDR3 reads CASSHGTSGAYEQYF. CDR3 DNA sequence: TGTGCCAGCAGCCACGGGACTAGCGGAGCCTACGAGCAGTACTTC.

The chain employs TRBV11-2 and TRBJ2-1; 10 bases fit TRBD2. This CDR3 has 13 amino acids. Germline V gene data show CDR1 as SGHAT and CDR2 as FQNNGV. Trimming took 8 bases from V and 8 from J; bases not matched to a gene: 6. This CDR3 is CASRPSGSYEQFF. DNA of the CDR3: TGTGCCAGCCGGCCTAGCGGGAGCTATGAGCAGTTCTTC.

J is TRBJ1-4 and V is TRBV25-1; 9 nucleotides line up with TRBD1. Germline assignment: CDR1 MGHDK and CDR2 SYGVNS. The CDR3 is 13 amino acids. The J segment lost 7 bases and the V segment lost 10 bases, leaving 7 bases of the junction unmatched. The CDR3 bases are TGTGCCACCTCACAGGGGGCGCGTGAAAAACTGTTTTTT. Protein: CATSQGAREKLFF.

The V call is TRBV6-4, the J call TRBJ2-7; the match to TRBD2 covers 8 bases. This CDR3 contains 14 residues. Germline V lookup: CDR1 MRHNA, CDR2 SNTAGT. The J segment lost 3 bases and the V segment lost 6 bases, leaving 7 bases of the junction unmatched. The CDR3 loop is CASRRLARNYEQYF. CDR3 in DNA: TGTGCCAGCAGACGACTAGCGAGAAACTACGAGCAGTACTTC.

This chain joins TRBV28 and TRBJ2-1, with a tentative D call TRBD2 (5 bases). The length of the CDR3 is 16 residues. Deletions cut 8 bases from V and 0 bases from J, with 17 bases between. CDR1 is MDHEN, CDR2 SYDVKM, per germline. The CDR3 reads CASEAVTLSSYNEQFF. CDR3 in DNA: TGTGCCAGCGAAGCGGTGACACTGAGCTCCTACAATGAGCAGTTCTTC.

CDR3 region: CASSSPGQGGYEQYF. The CDR3 DNA follows: TGTGCCAGCAGCTCTCCGGGACAGGGGGGCTACGAGCAGTACTTC. The V call is TRBV11-2, the J call TRBJ2-7; 11 positions agree with TRBD1. Germline V lookup: CDR1 SGHAT, CDR2 FQNNGV. The CDR3 has 15 amino acids. V was clipped by 4 bases and J by 3 bases; unmatched bases: 5.

The chain uses TRBV28 and TRBJ2-7; 9 bases agree with TRBD1. This CDR3 region has 14 residues. CDR1 and CDR2 (germline): MDHEN, SYDVKM. V was pared by 6 bases and J by 5 bases, with 8 bases of the junction left unmatched. CDR3 loop: CASSSGTGTNEQYF. The CDR3 coding sequence is TGTGCCAGCAGCTCCGGGACAGGGACGAACGAGCAGTACTTC.

As to this clone: Other DNA sequences within the sample encode an identical CDR3. J is TRBJ1-1 and V is TRBV4-1, with D maybe TRBD1 (5 bases). Germline assignment: CDR1 MGHRA and CDR2 YSYEKL. The CDR3 length is 14 residues. The ends were cut back, 1 base at V and 1 base at J, with 7 bases in the middle. CDR3 nucleotide sequence: TGCGCCAGCAGCCAAGTTGGGGGGAACACTGAAGCTTTCTTT. It encodes CASSQVGGNTEAFF.

The chain is built from TRBV23-1 and TRBJ2-1, with D maybe TRBD2 (6 bases). TRBV23-1 is filed as an ORF, its function uncertain. The CDR3 covers 18 residues. V shed 4 bases and J shed 4 bases, with 23 bases lying between them. DNA of the CDR3: TGCGCCAGCAGTCTTCATCTTCTTGTCGGGACTCAATACAATGAGCAGTTCTTC. It translates to CASSLHLLVGTQYNEQFF.

The chain recombines TRBV27 with TRBJ2-5; TRBD2 agrees at 9 bases. The last part of the DNA fits TRBJ2-7 better; the J call may be wrong. The CDR3 spans 15 residues. The germline V gene has CDR1 MNHEY and CDR2 SMNVEV (reference sequence). The CDR3 reads CASSLSTSGHYEQYF. The CDR3, as DNA: TGTGCCAGCAGTTTATCGACTAGCGGCCACTACGAGCAGTACTTC.

The V call is TRBV28, the J call TRBJ2-7; D not resolved. CDR3 size: 14 residues. The germline V gene encodes CDR1 MDHEN and CDR2 SYDVKM. The V gene lost 3 bases and the J gene lost 0 bases, with 9 bases spanning the gap. The CDR3 DNA follows: TGTGCCAGCAGTTTTGGGCTTCCCTCCTACGAGCAGTACTTC. As protein: CASSFGLPSYEQYF.

The chain uses TRBV7-9 and TRBJ1-1; D may be TRBD1 (6 bases). The V gene lost 1 base and the J gene lost 5 bases, with 17 bases spanning the gap. Germline V gene data show CDR1 as SEHNR and CDR2 as FQNEAQ (reference sequence). This CDR3 has 16 amino acids. DNA for the CDR3: TGTGCCAGCAGCTTAGTGGGGAGGGGGAGAGGGACTGAAGCTTTCTTT. Encoded protein: CASSLVGRGRGTEAFF.

This clone was recorded a few times. CDR3 DNA sequence: TGTGCCAGCAGCGCGGGACTGGAGCAGTACTTC. Amino acids: CASSAGLEQYF. V is TRBV5-4 and J is TRBJ2-7, with a weak D call TRBD2 (6 bases). The germline gives CDR1 SGHNT, CDR2 YYREEE (reference sequence). V was clipped by 4 bases and J by 7 bases, with 9 bases between them. The CDR3 runs 11 residues.

This rearrangement joins TRBV7-9 to TRBJ2-7, with D tentatively TRBD1 (6 bases). Trimming pared 10 bases from V and 5 bases from J, leaving 15 bases between. CDR1 and CDR2 (germline): SEHNR, FQNEAQ (reference sequence). This CDR3 has 12 amino acids. In DNA, the CDR3 is TGTGCCACCAGGCAGGGGTTCAACGAGCAGTACTTC. Translated: CATRQGFNEQYF. The whole variable domain, filled in from reference TRBV7-9 and TRBJ2-7, reads DTGVSQNPRHKITKRGQNVTFRCDPISEHNRLYWYRQTLGQGPEFLTYFQNEAQLEKSRLLSDRFSAERPKGSFSTLEIQRTEQGDSAMYLCATRQGFNEQYFGPGTRLTVT.

V and J are TRBV2 and TRBJ2-7, with 9 bases that match TRBD1. Trimming at V came to 3 bases and at J to 3 bases, leaving 6 bases not matched to a gene. Germline V CDR1 and CDR2: SNHLY, FYNNEI. The CDR3 is made up of 15 amino acids. CDR3 region: CASSETGGFVYEQYF. CDR3 nucleotide sequence: TGTGCCAGCAGTGAGACAGGGGGTTTCGTCTACGAGCAGTACTTC.

The chain joins TRBV9 to TRBJ2-5; D perhaps matches TRBD2 (6 bases). Germline V gives CDR1 SGDLS, CDR2 YYNGEE. CDR3 length: 15 residues. V gave up 0 bases and J gave up 1 base, with 10 bases separating them. The CDR3, as DNA: TGTGCCAGCAGCGTAGACGGCGGGATCCAAGAGACCCAGTACTTC. It is translated as CASSVDGGIQETQYF.

The CDR3 nucleotides read TGTGCCAGCAGCCCCGGCCGGGACCCCGGGCGGGAGCTGTTTTTT. Residues: CASSPGRDPGRELFF. This sequence joins TRBV5-4 and TRBJ2-2; D is perhaps TRBD1 or TRBD2 (5 bases each). The CDR3 covers 15 residues. V lost 4 bases and J lost 9, with 19 bases in between. Germline CDR1 reads SGHNT; CDR2 reads YYREEE (reference sequence).

This clone showed up just once. The chain carries TRBV27 and TRBJ1-5, with 7 bases that match TRBD1. This CDR3 has 14 amino acids. Germline CDR1 and CDR2: MNHEY and SMNVEV (reference sequence). Trimming cost V 5 bases and J 6 bases; bases outside gene matches: 7. In nucleotides, the CDR3 is TGTGCCAGCAGTCCCCGCACAGGGGCTCAGCCCCAGCATTTT. Protein: CASSPRTGAQPQHF.

The table lists this clone with a count of one. The V call is TRBV5-6, the J call TRBJ2-7, with 10 nucleotides matching TRBD2. V dropped 0 bases and J dropped 3; count of bases not matched to a gene: 3. Germline V gene sequence: CDR1 SGHDT, CDR2 YYEEEE. This CDR3 spans 15 amino acids. As DNA, the CDR3 is TGTGCCAGCAGCTTGGAAGGACTAGCGGTCTACGAGCAGTACTTC. It encodes CASSLEGLAVYEQYF.

This rearrangement joins TRBV7-3 to TRBJ2-3, with TRBD2 matching over 12 bases. V lost 5 bases to trimming and J lost 0 bases; unmatched junction nucleotides: 3. There are 16 residues in the CDR3. Germline assignment: CDR1 SGHTA and CDR2 FQGTGA. CDR3 sequence reads: CASSAGLAGSTDTQYF. The DNA for the CDR3 is TGTGCCAGCAGCGCCGGACTAGCGGGAAGCACAGATACGCAGTATTTT.

This clone was observed a handful of times. At the DNA level, this CDR3 is encoded by other sequences in the same sample as well. This chain uses TRBV28 with TRBJ2-7; D unresolved. The germline gives CDR1 MDHEN, CDR2 SYDVKM. The V gene lost 3 bases and the J gene lost 5 bases, with 2 bases spanning the gap. The CDR3 spans 10 residues. The CDR3 loop reads CASSFNEQYF. The DNA for the CDR3 is TGTGCCAGCAGTTTTAACGAGCAGTACTTC.

Remarks on this clone: Other nucleotide sequences from this sample produce the same CDR3. This rearrangement joins TRBV27 to TRBJ2-7, with a tentative D call TRBD1 (6 bases). Looked up from germline, CDR1 is MNHEY and CDR2 is SMNVEV (reference sequence). This CDR3 is built from 14 residues. V gave up 3 bases and J gave up 0 bases, with 9 bases separating them. The CDR3 DNA reads as TGTGCCAGCAGTTTGGGGGCGAGCTCCTACGAGCAGTACTTC. Its translation is CASSLGASSYEQYF.

This clone was seen only a few times. In the same sample, other DNA sequences code for this CDR3. The chain combines TRBV27 with TRBJ2-7; 7 bases map to TRBD1. After removal of 6 bases from V and 0 bases from J, the junction contained 5 bases not matched to a gene. CDR3 size: 14 residues. Germline assignment: CDR1 MNHEY and CDR2 SMNVEV (reference sequence). The CDR3 protein is CASSPGQSSYEQYF. CDR3 nucleotide sequence: TGTGCCAGCAGCCCGGGACAGAGCTCCTACGAGCAGTACTTC.

The chain links TRBV28 to TRBJ1-2, with D possibly TRBD1 on 5 matching bases. The CDR3 is 11 residues long. Germline V gene lookup returns CDR1 MDHEN and CDR2 SYDVKM. V lost 10 bases and J 4 bases, leaving 10 bases between the germline ends. The CDR3 bases are TGTGCCAACCGGGACCTCTATGGCTACACCTTC. Protein product: CANRDLYGYTF.